The 19 T cell receptor beta chains listed next were all sequenced from one sample in a study of a mutant IDH1 vaccine in newly diagnosed glioma (dated by TCRdb to about 2021). The sample's time point, from its label and the paper: week 5, during vaccination. Every vaccine dose consisted of 300 ug of a 20-mer mutant IDH1 peptide in Montanide, administered subcutaneously together with topical imiquimod. These receptors lack a known antigen. Libraries came from the immunoSEQ multiplex PCR assay. TCRdb holds this immuneACCESS table with in-frame rearrangements only. Some clones are missing; in checked studies, unresolved V genes explain under half, and the rest has no known cause. This sample lists 70,000 to 90,000 clones; 91% were detected once. The ten largest clones add up to roughly 0.56% of the sample. This specimen consisted of PBMCs, obtained from a glioma patient whose treatment included an IDH1 peptide vaccine. The receptors originated from a woman aged 50 to 60 with glioma.

The chain recombines TRBV6-5 with TRBJ1-3, with D hard to call. Germline V lookup: CDR1 MNHEY, CDR2 SVGAGI. The CDR3 is 15 residues long. V lost 5 bases and J 2 bases, leaving 13 bases between the germline ends. For the CDR3, the DNA is TGTGCCAGCAGTCAGCCGGGCTGGACTGGAAACACCATATATTTT. Residues: CASSQPGWTGNTIYF.

This chain connects TRBV6-5 to TRBJ1-5; D unresolved. V lost 4 bases to trimming and J lost 5 bases, with 3 bases between them. The CDR3 runs 11 residues. Germline V gene data show CDR1 as MNHEY and CDR2 as SVGAGI. CDR3 sequence reads: CASSSDQPQHF. The CDR3 region has the DNA TGTGCCAGCAGTTCAGATCAGCCCCAGCATTTT.

This rearrangement joins TRBV7-2 to TRBJ2-1, with D perhaps TRBD2 (6 bases). Per germline, CDR1 SGHTA and CDR2 FQGNSA. Deletions cut 3 bases from V and 7 bases from J, with 13 bases between. This CDR3 is built from 14 residues. CDR3 loop: CASSLEGQWNEQFF. In DNA form, the CDR3 reads TGTGCCAGCAGCTTGGAGGGCCAGTGGAATGAGCAGTTCTTC.

In DNA form, the CDR3 reads TGTGCCAGCAGCTTAGCGTCCAGGGCTAGCAATCAGCCCCAGCATTTT. It specifies CASSLASRASNQPQHF. This rearrangement joins TRBV7-9 to TRBJ1-5, with D perhaps matching TRBD1 (5 bases). The CDR3 loop spans 16 amino acids. Germline-derived CDR1 and CDR2 are SEHNR and FQNEAQ (reference sequence). V was trimmed by 0 bases and J by 0 bases, leaving 9 bases between them.

This chain links TRBV25-1 with TRBJ2-5, with D uncertain. This CDR3 has 13 amino acids. Per the germline V gene, CDR1 is MGHDK and CDR2 is SYGVNS. The V gene lost 2 bases and the J gene lost 7 bases, with 11 bases spanning the gap. CDR3 region: CASSERIPGTQYF. As DNA, the CDR3 is TGTGCCAGCAGTGAACGGATTCCGGGGACCCAGTACTTC.

The rearrangement joins TRBV5-1 to TRBJ2-3, with a possible D match to TRBD1 (6 bases). There are 13 residues in the CDR3. Germline V lookup: CDR1 SGHRS, CDR2 YFSETQ. V was shortened by 0 bases and J by 6 bases, with 8 bases between the two germline ends. Here the CDR3 reads CASSLEQGDTQYF. CDR3 coding DNA: TGCGCCAGCAGCTTGGAGCAGGGGGATACGCAGTATTTT. The full variable domain, its missing parts supplied by reference TRBV5-1 and TRBJ2-3, is KAGVTQTPRYLIKTRGQQVTLSCSPISGHRSVSWYQQTPGQGLQFLFEYFSETQRNKGNFPGRFSGRQFSNSRSEMNVSTLELGDSALYLCASSLEQGDTQYFGPGTRLTVL.

The chain combines TRBV6-5 with TRBJ2-7; tentative D call: TRBD1 (7 bases). The germline CDR1 and CDR2 sequences are MNHEY and SVGAGI. V lost 0 bases to trimming and J lost 3 bases, with 12 bases between them. CDR3 length: 15 residues. The CDR3 DNA reads as TGTGCCAGCAGTTACTCGCGGCAGGGGGGCTACGAGCAGTACTTC. Encoded protein: CASSYSRQGGYEQYF.

J is TRBJ2-7 and V is TRBV6-1, with 9 bases identical to TRBD2. This CDR3 is 15 amino acids long. Germline loops: CDR1 MNHNS, CDR2 SASEGT. V gave up 4 bases and J gave up 4 bases; unmatched junction bases: 8. The CDR3 sequence: CASSVLREGPYEQYF. In DNA, the CDR3 is TGTGCCAGCAGTGTTTTGCGGGAGGGCCCATACGAGCAGTACTTC.

The CDR3 is CASSLSRGRLNGYTF. The CDR3 region has the DNA TGTGCCAGCAGTTTAAGCAGGGGCAGGCTTAATGGCTACACCTTC. The chain combines TRBV27 with TRBJ1-2; D is possibly TRBD1 (6 bases). Trimming stripped 2 bases from V and 6 bases from J, with 16 bases between. The CDR3 has 15 amino acids. The germline V gene has CDR1 MNHEY and CDR2 SMNVEV (reference sequence).

V and J are TRBV28 and TRBJ1-3; a possible D gene is TRBD1 (6 bases). CDR3 size: 14 residues. The germline CDR1 and CDR2 sequences are MDHEN and SYDVKM. V was cut by 5 bases and J by 4 bases, with 12 bases left in between. In nucleotides, the CDR3 is TGTGCCAGCAGTCCTGGGGGGCTAGGAAACACCATATATTTT. Its protein is CASSPGGLGNTIYF.

CDR3: CASSLMEGGNTIYF. The CDR3, as DNA: TGTGCCAGCAGCTTAATGGAGGGGGGAAACACCATATATTTT. V gene TRBV11-2 combines with J gene TRBJ1-3, with a possible D match to TRBD1 (5 bases). CDR3 length equals 14 residues. Trimming removed 2 bases at V and 4 bases at J, with 9 bases between. Germline V gene lookup returns CDR1 SGHAT and CDR2 FQNNGV.

Here the CDR3 reads CASSILPGLAGGGYNEQFF. CDR3 DNA: TGTGCCAGTAGTATTCTGCCGGGACTAGCGGGAGGTGGCTACAATGAGCAGTTCTTC. The chain employs TRBV19 and TRBJ2-1; 15 nucleotides align to TRBD2. J gave up 3 bases and V 3 bases, and 9 bases lay outside the gene matches. CDR3 length equals 19 residues. Germline CDR1 reads LNHDA; CDR2 reads SQIVND (reference sequence).

V is TRBV5-6 and J is TRBJ1-2; maybe TRBD1 (5 bases). Trimming shortened V by 4 bases and J by 3 bases, and 13 bases separated the two germline ends. The CDR3 length is 14 residues. Germline-derived CDR1 and CDR2 are SGHDT and YYEEEE. The CDR3 DNA reads TGTGCCAGCAGCCCCGCGGGGGTCTACTATGGCTACACCTTC. It translates to CASSPAGVYYGYTF.

This rearrangement joins TRBV7-2 to TRBJ2-3; no definite D call. The CDR3 has 12 residues. Germline CDR1 and CDR2: SGHTA and FQGNSA. V shed 5 bases and J shed 2 bases, with 5 bases lying between them. The CDR3 loop is CASSLYTDTQYF. The CDR3 region has the DNA TGTGCCAGCAGCCTCTACACAGATACGCAGTATTTT.

The J gene is TRBJ2-7, the V gene TRBV30, with D unresolved. CDR1 is GTSNPN, CDR2 SVGIG, per germline (reference sequence). The V end lost 4 bases, the J end lost 3 bases, and 7 bases lay between the germline ends. The CDR3 is made up of 11 amino acids. The CDR3 here is CAWKLYYEQYF. Here the CDR3 DNA reads TGTGCCTGGAAACTGTACTACGAGCAGTACTTC. The full variable domain, in which reference TRBV30 and TRBJ2-7 provide the parts outside the CDR3, is SQTIHQWPATLVQPVGSPLSLECTVEGTSNPNLYWYRQAAGRGLQLLFYSVGIGQISSEVPQNLSASRPQDRQFILSSKKLLLSDSGFYLCAWKLYYEQYFGPGTRLTVT.

This sequence joins TRBV30 and TRBJ1-5; possible D gene TRBD1, 5 bases. The CDR3 runs to 13 residues. Trimming cost V 3 bases and J 0 bases, with 6 bases left between them. The V gene's germline CDR1 is GTSNPN and CDR2 SVGIG (reference sequence). The CDR3 DNA reads as TGTGCCTGGAGCAGGGATAGCAATCAGCCCCAGCATTTT. Translation gives CAWSRDSNQPQHF.

DNA for the CDR3: TGTGCCAGCAGTGAAGCTGGCCGGGGAGGCGCCGGGGAGCTGTTTTTT. This gives the protein CASSEAGRGGAGELFF. This sequence joins TRBV6-1 and TRBJ2-2; the D gene is possibly TRBD2 (6 bases). Germline assignment: CDR1 MNHNS and CDR2 SASEGT. The CDR3 contains 16 residues. Trimming stripped 0 bases from V and 6 bases from J, with 14 bases between.

This chain links TRBV5-1 with TRBJ2-3; the match to TRBD2 covers 9 bases. After removal of 2 bases from V and 2 bases from J, the junction contained 3 bases not matched to a gene. This CDR3 is 15 amino acids long. Germline V CDR1 and CDR2: SGHRS, YFSETQ. CDR3 in amino acids: CASSFSGSPTDTQYF. In DNA form, the CDR3 reads TGCGCCAGCAGCTTTAGCGGGAGCCCCACAGATACGCAGTATTTT.

Concerning this clone: The sample has other DNA sequences that encode this CDR3 too. V and J are TRBV27 and TRBJ2-7; no firm D call. The CDR3 runs 13 residues. Per germline, CDR1 MNHEY and CDR2 SMNVEV (reference sequence). The V end was cut by 3 bases, the J end by 0 bases, with 6 bases between. This CDR3 reads CASSLGTSYEQYF. The CDR3 region has the DNA TGTGCCAGCAGTTTGGGAACCTCCTACGAGCAGTACTTC.